This paragraph covers one T cell receptor (beta chain) sequence. Its antigen is not known. The repertoire was sequenced with immunoSEQ multiplex PCR; TCRdb's copy has only in-frame clones and lacks some. The top ten clones hold 2.5% to 3.5% of a sample with over 50,000 clones, around 84% of them seen once. The CDR3 length is 14 residues. Looked up from germline, CDR1 is SGDLS and CDR2 is YYNGEE. V lost 2 bases and J lost 5; bases outside the gene matches: 5. The sample belongs to a study of PD-L1 blockade in urothelial cancer. Study-wide context: The analyses of blood took place 3 weeks (second dose) and 6 weeks after treatment start. Typically, measured as a median, blood samples had 140,000 or so T cells. General observations from the study: Tumor-associated clones in the blood of durable-benefit patients grew more at 3 weeks.

It was locally advanced or metastatic urothelial carcinoma that patients had. The chain employs TRBV9 and TRBJ2-7; 9 bases are shared with TRBD1. The sequence derives from a man aged 45-65 years with urothelial cancer. The specimen was PBMCs, collected around atezolizumab (anti-PD-L1) treatment. This CDR3 is CASSVGTGSNEQYF. CDR3 nucleotides: TGTGCCAGCAGCGTCGGGACAGGGTCCAACGAGCAGTACTTC.